Each of the 9 T cell receptor beta chains below was sequenced from the same sample in a study of blood T cell repertoires in COVID-19. Method: immunoSEQ multiplex PCR; TCRdb's copy keeps in-frame clones and lacks some. The sample includes roughly 200,000 clones, about 87% seen only once; the top ten take 1.2%. Material: PBMCs or T cells enriched from blood (not recorded which). The receptors come from a young man who had recovered from COVID-19.

The chain couples TRBV28 to TRBJ1-4; D remains unclear. Germline lookup yields CDR1 MDHEN and CDR2 SYDVKM. With 7 bases removed from V and 8 bases from J, the gap between germline ends came to 11 bases. The CDR3 is made up of 12 amino acids. This CDR3 reads CASTDTGEKLFF. CDR3 bases: TGTGCCAGCACTGACACTGGGGAAAAACTGTTTTTT.

This sequence joins TRBV4-3 and TRBJ1-2; D gene uncertain. CDR3 length equals 15 residues. The V and J ends lost 0 bases and 2 bases respectively, with 10 bases between them. Germline CDR1 LGHNA, CDR2 YSLEER. CDR3 nucleotides: TGCGCCAGCAGCCAAGATACGAGCTCAAACTATGGCTACACCTTC. This sequence encodes CASSQDTSSNYGYTF.

The chain uses TRBV7-9 and TRBJ1-1; D is unclear. The germline V and J ends were trimmed by 4 bases and 6 bases, with 15 bases remaining between them. Germline CDR1 SEHNR, CDR2 FQNEAQ (reference sequence). CDR3 length: 14 residues. DNA for the CDR3: TGTGCCAGCAGCTCGCTTGGAGGTTTCTCTGAAGCTTTCTTT. Amino acid sequence: CASSSLGGFSEAFF.

The table lists this clone with a count of one. The CDR3: CAWSDRGLRGQPQHF. For the CDR3, the DNA is TGTGCCTGGAGCGACAGGGGGCTTCGGGGCCAGCCCCAGCATTTT. This sequence joins TRBV30 and TRBJ1-5; the match to TRBD1 covers 10 bases. The CDR3 is 15 amino acids. With 3 bases clipped from V and 7 bases from J, the junction kept 9 bases outside the gene matches. Per the germline V gene, CDR1 is GTSNPN and CDR2 is SVGIG (reference sequence).

This chain links TRBV12-3 or TRBV12-4 with TRBJ1-1, with 7 bases fitting TRBD1. The ends lost 5 bases at V and 1 base at J; junction bases unmatched: 1. The CDR3 runs 13 residues. The CDR3 DNA follows: TGTGCCAGCAGTCAGGGGGGGAACACTGAAGCTTTCTTT. This sequence encodes CASSQGGNTEAFF.

The V call is TRBV6-5, the J call TRBJ2-1, with 7 bases identical to TRBD2. Per germline, CDR1 MNHEY and CDR2 SVGAGI. Trimming at V came to 2 bases and at J to 4 bases, leaving 8 bases not matched to a gene. CDR3 length equals 16 residues. The CDR3 reads CASSYRASGAYNEQFF. In DNA, the CDR3 is TGTGCCAGCAGTTACCGTGCAAGCGGGGCTTACAATGAGCAGTTCTTC.

The rearrangement uses TRBV19 and TRBJ2-7; 7 nucleotides match TRBD2. CDR1 and CDR2 (germline): LNHDA, SQIVND (reference sequence). The CDR3 spans 15 residues. After removal of 5 bases from V and 5 bases from J, the junction contained 12 bases not matched to a gene. This CDR3 reads CASSPTRTSWNEQYF. For the CDR3, the DNA is TGTGCCAGTAGTCCAACCAGGACTAGTTGGAACGAGCAGTACTTC.

The chain couples TRBV9 to TRBJ1-1; a weak D match, TRBD1 (6 bases). CDR3 length: 13 residues. Germline CDR1 reads SGDLS; CDR2 reads YYNGEE. The V end lost 5 bases, the J end lost 2 bases, and 10 bases lay between the germline ends. The DNA for the CDR3 is TGTGCCAGCAGACAGGGCTCTAACACTGAAGCTTTCTTT. Translation gives CASRQGSNTEAFF.

This chain uses TRBV5-1 with TRBJ2-1, with D maybe TRBD2 (6 bases). CDR3 size: 15 residues. The germline V and J ends were trimmed by 4 bases and 1 base, with 12 bases remaining between them. Germline-derived CDR1 and CDR2 are SGHRS and YFSETQ. CDR3 amino acids: CASSPSGFSYNEQFF. CDR3 coding DNA: TGCGCCAGCAGCCCGAGCGGGTTTTCCTACAATGAGCAGTTCTTC.